Listed below are T cell receptor beta chains from one sample, sequenced in a study of blood T cells in healthy people across ages. TCRdb called the 5' RACE reads again in MiXCR, with one record for every CDR3 protein. The top ten hold roughly 23% of the sample, which has some 920,000 distinct CDR3 sequences, roughly half seen once. Sequenced: blood. These receptor sequences come from an older woman in good health. Both conserved end residues are part of each CDR3. Expanded clones get a size class; other rows say once, few or many, or leave the size out.

v_call	clone_size	j_call	cdr3_aa
TRBV12-3/TRBV12-4	-	TRBJ1-2	CASSLAGLNGYTF
TRBV4-1	-	TRBJ2-4	CASSQAGTEKNIQYF
TRBV7-2	-	TRBJ2-1	CASSFTGGLLRNEQFF
TRBV3-1	-	TRBJ1-1	CASSQAGTQGEAFF
TRBV7-9	-	TRBJ2-3	CASSLTSDSTDTQYF
TRBV21-1	-	TRBJ2-1	CASSKGDRRSYNEQFF
TRBV14	few	TRBJ2-1	CASSRYLADRYNEQFF
TRBV20-1	-	TRBJ2-7	CSARVGVSEQYF
TRBV9	-	TRBJ2-3	CASSVSFSSTDTQYF
TRBV6-6	few	TRBJ2-7	CASSERLAGYEQYF
TRBV7-2	-	TRBJ2-1	CASSSYGTSYEQFF
TRBV6-6	-	TRBJ2-4	CASSHDRNPAKNIQYF
TRBV3-1	-	TRBJ2-7	CASSQDTSRGVTSYEQYF
TRBV27	-	TRBJ1-4	CASSDGAGNEKLFF
TRBV10-3	-	TRBJ1-5	CAISEDTTYQPQHF
TRBV9	many	TRBJ1-6	CASSVTGQWLNSPLHF
TRBV27	few	TRBJ2-3	CASRTGGSGTDTQYF